This T cell receptor beta chain was obtained from a study of shared T cell receptors in the human thymus. TCRdb keeps only in-frame clones here, not all; method: immunoSEQ multiplex PCR. The sample consists of about 540,000 clones, approximately 80% of them appearing once. This clone occurred once. The data were also submitted as part of a second study, on human thymus T cells. Per that paper: Finnish infants who were healthy and having corrective surgery for congenital heart defects made up the donors. Thymic tissue was derived from resections collected during corrective heart surgery. Blood and thymic repertoires both appeared biased in V and J gene usage. Highly overlapping thymic repertoires among unrelated individuals were reported in related research.

The source of this sequence is a boy less than two years old with a congenital heart defect. The specimen sequenced was thymocytes.

CDR3 protein: CASSVVRGAGANVLTF. The DNA for the CDR3 is TGTGCCAGCAGCGTAGTCCGGGGGGCTGGGGCCAACGTCCTGACTTTC. The chain recombines TRBV9 with TRBJ2-6, with 7 nucleotides matching TRBD2. Germline V gene lookup returns CDR1 SGDLS and CDR2 YYNGEE. The CDR3 length is 16 residues. The J segment lost 2 bases and the V segment lost 0 bases, leaving 2 bases of the junction unmatched.